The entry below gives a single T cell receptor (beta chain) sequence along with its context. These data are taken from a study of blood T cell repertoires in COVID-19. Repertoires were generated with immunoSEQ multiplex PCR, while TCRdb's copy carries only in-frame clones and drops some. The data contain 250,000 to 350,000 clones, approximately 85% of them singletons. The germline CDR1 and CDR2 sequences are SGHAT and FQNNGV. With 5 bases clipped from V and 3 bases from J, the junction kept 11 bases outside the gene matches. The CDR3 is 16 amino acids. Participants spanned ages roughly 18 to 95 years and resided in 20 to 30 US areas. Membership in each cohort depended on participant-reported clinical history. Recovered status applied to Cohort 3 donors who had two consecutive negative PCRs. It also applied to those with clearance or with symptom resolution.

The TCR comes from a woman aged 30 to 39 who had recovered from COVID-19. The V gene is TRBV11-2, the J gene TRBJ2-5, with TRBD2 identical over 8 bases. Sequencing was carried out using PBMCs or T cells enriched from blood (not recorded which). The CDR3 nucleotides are TGTGCCAGCAGCCCGTATAAGAAAGCGGGAGAAGAGACCCAGTACTTC. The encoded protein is CASSPYKKAGEETQYF.